These 2 T cell receptor beta chains share one sample of origin, sequenced in a study of memory CD4+ T cells and cytomegalovirus serostatus. The sort gate was single viable CD3+CD4+CD8-CD45RO+ cells for memory CD4+ T cells. Measured with immunoSEQ multiplex PCR; TCRdb has only the in-frame clones, and not every one. The sample lists roughly 28,000 clones; 70% to 80% were seen once. The material sequenced was memory CD4+ T cells from blood. The receptor set was obtained from an adult in good health and CMV-seronegative.

CDR3 bases: TGTGCCAGCAGCCCCACAGGGGTGGGGCGAGCTTTCTTT. Its protein is CASSPTGVGRAFF. The chain recombines TRBV6-4 with TRBJ1-1; 7 bases are a match to TRBD1. The CDR3 consists of 13 residues. Trimming took 6 bases from V and 10 from J; bases not matched to a gene: 11. CDR1 is MRHNA, CDR2 SNTAGT, per germline.

This sequence joins TRBV6-5 and TRBJ1-1; no clear D gene. The V gene's germline CDR1 is MNHEY and CDR2 SVGAGI. CDR3 length: 12 residues. The ends were cut back, 7 bases at V and 5 bases at J, with 11 bases in the middle. Here the CDR3 reads CASTLGRTEAFF. CDR3 bases: TGTGCCAGCACTCTCGGTCGGACTGAAGCTTTCTTT.